The 22 T cell receptor beta chains below were found in one sample sequenced in a study of cytomegalovirus exposure and HLA in healthy donors. PCR used 60 Vbeta primers and 13 Jbeta primers. The table came from immunoSEQ multiplex PCR; TCRdb's copy has only in-frame clones and leaves some out. The sample spans over 200,000 clones; the ten largest clones claim roughly 0.98%. The sample consisted of PBMCs. Receptor source: a young woman in good health and CMV-seropositive.

This chain joins TRBV5-6 and TRBJ1-2, with a tentative D call TRBD1 (6 bases). V was trimmed by 3 bases and J by 0 bases, leaving 15 bases between them. Germline V gene lookup returns CDR1 SGHDT and CDR2 YYEEEE. This CDR3 comprises 16 residues. CDR3 nucleotide sequence: TGTGCCAGCAGCTACATAGACAGGAGCTCTAACTATGGCTACACCTTC. As protein: CASSYIDRSSNYGYTF. Looking up the rest from reference TRBV5-6 and TRBJ1-2 gives the full variable domain: DAGVTQSPTHLIKTRGQQVTLRCSPKSGHDTVSWYQQALGQGPQFIFQYYEEEERQRGNFPDRFSGHQFPNYSSELNVNALLLGDSALYLCASSYIDRSSNYGYTFGSGTRLTVV.

V is TRBV7-2 and J is TRBJ2-5, with 9 bases aligning to TRBD1. This CDR3 has 15 residues. Germline CDR1 is SGHTA and CDR2 is FQGNSA. Losses at the gene ends were 3 bases for V and 11 bases for J; bases not matched to a gene: 13. CDR3 coding DNA: TGTGCCAGCAGCTTTATAACCGGACAGGGGATCGGTCAGTACTTC. Its protein product is CASSFITGQGIGQYF.

The chain employs TRBV19 and TRBJ1-1; TRBD1 matches at 9 bases. This CDR3 comprises 16 residues. Germline V gene data show CDR1 as LNHDA and CDR2 as SQIVND (reference sequence). J gave up 5 bases and V 9 bases, and 16 bases lay outside the gene matches. The CDR3, as DNA: TGTGCCAGCCGTCCGCTAGGACAGGGGCAGCGGACTGAAGCTTTCTTT. Translation: CASRPLGQGQRTEAFF.

The rearrangement joins TRBV5-4 to TRBJ2-3; 8 bases match TRBD1. Per the germline V gene, CDR1 is SGHNT and CDR2 is YYREEE (reference sequence). CDR3 size: 15 residues. Unmatched junction bases numbered 4, after V lost 2 bases and J lost 2 bases. This CDR3 is CASSFRTGNTDTQYF. The CDR3 DNA reads TGTGCCAGCAGCTTCCGGACAGGGAACACAGATACGCAGTATTTT.

The chain recombines TRBV10-3 with TRBJ2-3; the D gene is possibly TRBD1 (5 bases). This CDR3 comprises 16 residues. Trimming pared 2 bases from V and 0 bases from J, leaving 12 bases between. Germline CDR1 ENHRY, CDR2 SYGVKD. DNA for the CDR3: TGTGCCATCAGTGAGCAGCTGGGGCCAAGCACAGATACGCAGTATTTT. This sequence encodes CAISEQLGPSTDTQYF.

The V and J genes are TRBV2 and TRBJ1-1; tentative D call: TRBD1 (5 bases). The V end lost 5 bases, the J end lost 0 bases, and 13 bases lay between the germline ends. The CDR3 has 15 residues. CDR1 is SNHLY and CDR2 is FYNNEI in the germline V gene. CDR3 loop: CASSPTGFLNTEAFF. As DNA, the CDR3 is TGTGCCAGCAGTCCCACAGGTTTCCTGAACACTGAAGCTTTCTTT.

The chain recombines TRBV10-1 with TRBJ2-2, with 9 bases matching TRBD2. The junction had 7 bases not matched to a gene; V was cut back by 3 bases and J by 5 bases. The CDR3 extends over 16 amino acids. CDR1 and CDR2 (germline): WNHNN, SYGVQD (reference sequence). In DNA, the CDR3 is TGCGCCAGCAGTGAAGAGAGCGGGAGGTGGACCGGGGAGCTGTTTTTT. Translated, it gives CASSEESGRWTGELFF.

The chain recombines TRBV7-2 with TRBJ1-1; D is possibly TRBD1 (5 bases). The CDR3 runs to 16 residues. V lost 1 base, J lost 0 bases, and 12 bases lay in between. Germline V CDR1 and CDR2: SGHTA, FQGNSA. CDR3 residues: CASSLGQGVVNTEAFF. In nucleotides, the CDR3 is TGTGCCAGCAGCTTAGGCCAGGGTGTCGTGAACACTGAAGCTTTCTTT.

Points on this clone: One end of the junction is discordant with germline, which a read error may explain. This same CDR3 is encoded by further DNA sequences in the sample. The gene calls are TRBV4-1 and TRBJ2-7, with 7 bases aligning to TRBD1. The CDR3 sequence is 16 residues long. Germline CDR1 is MGHRA and CDR2 is YSYEKL. CDR3 coding DNA: TGCGCCAGCAGCCAACGGGGACAGCACGGCTCCTACGAGCAATACTTC. Amino acid sequence: CASSQRGQHGSYEQYF.

The chain recombines TRBV19 with TRBJ2-1; 14 bases line up with TRBD2. The CDR3 has 17 amino acids. Germline V gene data show CDR1 as LNHDA and CDR2 as SQIVND (reference sequence). After removal of 5 bases from V and 12 bases from J, the junction contained 15 bases not matched to a gene. The CDR3 DNA reads as TGTGCCAGTAGTTCCTATACGACTAGCGGGAGGGGGATTGTGCAGTTCTTC. Its protein is CASSSYTTSGRGIVQFF.

This rearrangement joins TRBV6-5 to TRBJ1-2; D possibly corresponds to TRBD1 (5 bases). The CDR3 runs to 13 residues. CDR1 MNHEY and CDR2 SVGAGI come from the germline V gene. V lost 7 bases and J 7 bases, leaving 16 bases between the germline ends. CDR3 sequence (DNA): TGTGCCAGCACGGGACTCCGAACCGGTGGCTACACCTTC. Protein sequence: CASTGLRTGGYTF.

J is TRBJ2-7 and V is TRBV20-1; possible D gene TRBD1, 6 bases. This CDR3 contains 11 residues. V lost 5 bases, J lost 3 bases, and 8 bases lay in between. Germline V CDR1 and CDR2: DFQATT, SNEGSKA (reference sequence). CDR3 sequence reads: CSAPQGYEQYF. DNA of the CDR3: TGCAGTGCTCCACAGGGCTACGAGCAGTACTTC.

V usage is TRBV7-2 and J usage is TRBJ2-1; 8 nucleotides match TRBD2. This CDR3 contains 15 residues. V gave up 6 bases and J gave up 2 bases; unmatched junction bases: 6. Per germline, CDR1 SGHTA and CDR2 FQGNSA. The CDR3 is CASSYRGGAYNEQFF. DNA for the CDR3: TGTGCCAGCAGTTACCGGGGGGGCGCCTACAATGAGCAGTTCTTC. Together with reference TRBV7-2 and TRBJ2-1, the CDR3 gives the full variable domain: GAGVSQSPSNKVTEKGKDVELRCDPISGHTALYWYRQSLGQGLEFLIYFQGNSAPDKSGLPSDRFSAERTGGSVSTLTIQRTQQEDSAVYLCASSYRGGAYNEQFFGPGTRLTVL.

The genes are TRBV2 and TRBJ1-1, with D tentatively TRBD1 (6 bases). CDR3 size: 15 residues. Trimming took off 6 bases at V and 0 bases at J, with 14 bases between the two ends. Per germline, CDR1 SNHLY and CDR2 FYNNEI. The CDR3 sequence: CASRPIQGMNTEAFF. The CDR3 bases are TGTGCCAGCAGGCCCATCCAGGGGATGAACACTGAAGCTTTCTTT. Full variable domain (outside the CDR3, taken from reference TRBV2 and TRBJ1-1): EPEVTQTPSHQVTQMGQEVILRCVPISNHLYFYWYRQILGQKVEFLVSFYNNEISEKSEIFDDQFSVERPDGSNFTLKIRSTKLEDSAMYFCASRPIQGMNTEAFFGQGTRLTVV.

V usage is TRBV7-9 and J usage is TRBJ1-1, with a possible D match to TRBD1 (6 bases). Deletions cut 4 bases from V and 1 base from J, with 13 bases between. This CDR3 is built from 15 residues. Germline V gene lookup returns CDR1 SEHNR and CDR2 FQNEAQ (reference sequence). The CDR3 protein is CASSSPGHPNTEAFF. The CDR3 coding sequence is TGTGCCAGCAGCTCCCCGGGACACCCGAACACTGAAGCTTTCTTT. The full variable domain, rest sourced from reference TRBV7-9 and TRBJ1-1, is DTGVSQNPRHKITKRGQNVTFRCDPISEHNRLYWYRQTLGQGPEFLTYFQNEAQLEKSRLLSDRFSAERPKGSFSTLEIQRTEQGDSAMYLCASSSPGHPNTEAFFGQGTRLTVV.

The chain is built from TRBV5-1 and TRBJ2-5; 7 positions agree with TRBD2. Germline assignment: CDR1 SGHRS and CDR2 YFSETQ. This CDR3 contains 14 residues. With V trimmed by 5 bases and J by 7 bases, 11 bases remained unmatched. In DNA form, the CDR3 reads TGCGCCAGCAGTTCCTCGGGGGGTTTGGTGACCCAGTACTTC. Amino acid sequence: CASSSSGGLVTQYF.

The J gene is TRBJ1-1, the V gene TRBV6-1; D is perhaps TRBD1 (5 bases). V was shortened by 7 bases and J by 0 bases, with 12 bases between the two germline ends. The CDR3 has 14 residues. Germline values: CDR1 MNHNS, CDR2 SASEGT. CDR3 residues: CASKGLGMNTEAFF. The CDR3 DNA reads TGTGCCAGCAAGGGACTGGGCATGAACACTGAAGCTTTCTTT.

The CDR3, as DNA: TGTGCCAGCAGCCCGACAGGGAATGAGCAGTTCTTC. This gives the protein CASSPTGNEQFF. The chain uses TRBV7-2 and TRBJ2-1, with TRBD1 matching 7 bases. The CDR3 has 12 residues. V lost 5 bases to trimming and J lost 7 bases; unmatched junction nucleotides: 2. The germline CDR1 and CDR2 sequences are SGHTA and FQGNSA.

The CDR3 DNA reads as TGTGCCAGTAGTTCTACTCGACAGAGCTCCTATAATTCACCCCTCCACTTT. Protein product: CASSSTRQSSYNSPLHF. The chain combines TRBV19 with TRBJ1-6, with D perhaps matching TRBD1 (5 bases). Between the trimmed V and J ends, which lost 5 bases and 0 bases, there was a span of 14 bases. CDR1 and CDR2 from the germline V gene are LNHDA and SQIVND (reference sequence). This CDR3 is 17 amino acids long.

The chain links TRBV2 to TRBJ1-2, with 7 bases matching TRBD1. The germline V gene has CDR1 SNHLY and CDR2 FYNNEI. J lost 4 bases, V lost 1 base, and 6 bases had no gene match. The CDR3 spans 15 residues. CDR3 amino acids: CASSEGTGISYGYTF. The CDR3 coding sequence is TGTGCCAGCAGTGAAGGGACAGGAATCTCCTATGGCTACACCTTC.

This chain joins TRBV2 and TRBJ2-5; 11 bases agree with TRBD2. CDR1 is SNHLY and CDR2 is FYNNEI in the germline V gene. This CDR3 is 15 amino acids long. Trimming cost V 3 bases and J 3 bases; bases outside gene matches: 3. In DNA, the CDR3 is TGTGCCAGCAGTGAGCTAGCGGGGGGTGAAGAGACCCAGTACTTC. This codes for CASSELAGGEETQYF.

The chain recombines TRBV13 with TRBJ1-2; 7 positions match TRBD1. Germline loops: CDR1 PRHDT, CDR2 FYEKMQ (reference sequence). The CDR3 has 16 amino acids. After removal of 4 bases from V and 4 bases from J, the junction contained 12 bases not matched to a gene. CDR3 in amino acids: CASSSPSLGQTYGYTF. In DNA form, the CDR3 reads TGTGCCAGCAGCTCCCCGAGTCTGGGACAGACCTATGGCTACACCTTC.